A single sample gave rise to the 11 T cell receptor beta chains below, sequenced in a study of immune evolution from preneoplasia to lung adenocarcinoma. TCRdb's table, derived via immunoSEQ multiplex PCR, lists solely in-frame clones and lacks some. Seen here are around 4,300 clones, over 70% observed once, and the top ten hold around 8.2%. The sequencing sample was made of FFPE adjacent normal lung tissue. The receptor set was obtained from a donor aged 70 or over with lung adenocarcinoma.

The chain employs TRBV11-3 and TRBJ2-5; D may correspond to TRBD1 or TRBD2 (5 bases each). This CDR3 is built from 15 residues. From germline, CDR1 is SGHNT and CDR2 YENEEA. V gave up 5 bases and J gave up 4 bases, with 17 bases separating them. The DNA of the CDR3 is TGTGCCAGCAGCCTTGGGGCTCTCCGGGGAGAGACCCAGTACTTC. It translates to CASSLGALRGETQYF.

This sequence joins TRBV10-1 and TRBJ2-5; the D gene is possibly TRBD1 (5 bases). This CDR3 has 13 amino acids. The ends were cut back, 5 bases at V and 3 bases at J, with 10 bases in the middle. Germline lookup yields CDR1 WNHNN and CDR2 SYGVQD (reference sequence). The CDR3 DNA follows: TGCGCCAGCAGTCGCACAGGAGAAGAGACCCAGTACTTC. Translating it yields CASSRTGEETQYF.

For the CDR3, the DNA is TGTGCCAGCAGCTTGAGAATTGGGGAGAACACCGGGGAGCTGTTTTTT. This codes for CASSLRIGENTGELFF. The J gene is TRBJ2-2, the V gene TRBV5-5; D remains ambiguous. There are 16 residues in the CDR3. The germline V gene has CDR1 SGHKS and CDR2 YYEKEE (reference sequence). Trimming stripped 1 base from V and 1 base from J, with 11 bases between.

This CDR3 reads CASSGGLAGGGYEQYF. CDR3 DNA: TGTGCCAGCAGCGGGGGACTAGCGGGAGGTGGCTACGAGCAGTACTTC. This sequence joins TRBV13 and TRBJ2-7; 15 nucleotides line up with TRBD2. Germline CDR1 is PRHDT and CDR2 is FYEKMQ (reference sequence). The ends lost 5 bases at V and 3 bases at J; junction bases unmatched: 5. CDR3 length equals 16 residues.

The CDR3 loop is CSVGEQGSSYNSPLHF. For the CDR3, the DNA is TGCAGCGTTGGAGAACAGGGGAGCTCCTATAATTCACCCCTCCACTTT. V is TRBV29-1 and J is TRBJ1-6, with 7 bases that match TRBD1. Germline V gene lookup returns CDR1 SQVTM and CDR2 ANQGSEA. V was clipped by 4 bases and J by 0 bases; unmatched bases: 6. CDR3 length: 16 residues.

The chain links TRBV29-1 to TRBJ2-3, with 9 bases matching TRBD2. The germline V gene has CDR1 SQVTM and CDR2 ANQGSEA. J was trimmed by 4 bases and V by 0 bases; bases with no gene match: 2. The CDR3 covers 14 residues. The CDR3 DNA reads TGCAGCGTTGAAGAGGGACTAGCAGCAGATACGCAGTATTTT. Protein: CSVEEGLAADTQYF.

The chain has TRBV6-6 and TRBJ2-7; 11 bases map to TRBD1. The germline V gene has CDR1 MNHNY and CDR2 SVGAGI (reference sequence). The ends lost 6 bases at V and 6 bases at J; junction bases unmatched: 4. The CDR3 extends over 13 amino acids. The CDR3 nucleotides are TGTGCCAGCAGCGGGACAGGGGGTGGCGAGCAGTACTTC. It yields the protein CASSGTGGGEQYF.

The gene calls are TRBV9 and TRBJ1-6; D remains unclear. The V gene lost 4 bases and the J gene lost 0 bases, with 11 bases spanning the gap. In germline, CDR1 is SGDLS, CDR2 YYNGEE. CDR3 length equals 16 residues. CDR3 sequence reads: CASSPGLSSYNSPLHF. The CDR3 DNA reads TGTGCCAGCAGCCCGGGCCTGAGCTCCTATAATTCACCCCTCCACTTT.

J is TRBJ1-2 and V is TRBV19, with unresolved D. This CDR3 is built from 13 residues. V was pared by 8 bases and J by 7 bases, with 17 bases between. Germline V CDR1 and CDR2: LNHDA, SQIVND (reference sequence). The CDR3 DNA is TGTGCCAGTTTGTACGGCCGGGGAAGTGGCTACACCTTC. Residues: CASLYGRGSGYTF.

The gene calls are TRBV7-2 and TRBJ1-1; unclear D gene. V was cut by 4 bases and J by 4 bases, with 10 bases left in between. The germline gives CDR1 SGHTA, CDR2 FQGNSA. The CDR3 is made up of 13 amino acids. The CDR3 reads CASSSEGFTEAFF. CDR3 sequence (DNA): TGTGCCAGCAGCTCGGAGGGTTTCACTGAAGCTTTCTTT.

This chain joins TRBV4-2 and TRBJ2-3; the D gene is possibly TRBD2 (6 bases). The CDR3 is 16 residues long. Trimming cost V 2 bases and J 6 bases, with 18 bases left between them. From germline, CDR1 is LGHNA and CDR2 YNFKEQ. The DNA of the CDR3 is TGTGCCAGCAGCCAACAGCTAGCGACCCAGGTGGATACGCAGTATTTT. Amino acids: CASSQQLATQVDTQYF.